This T cell receptor beta chain was retrieved from a study of Ad26.COV2.S vaccination and SARS-CoV-2 variants. Turning to the study itself: The donor was enrolled in the Ad26.COV2.S arm of the COV1001 trial. Ad26.COV2.S was injected intramuscularly once or twice, 56 days apart. Findings of the study overall: Vaccine recipients and placebo recipients showed similar non-spike TCR breadth.

Repertoires were generated with immunoSEQ multiplex PCR, while TCRdb's copy carries only in-frame clones and drops some. The sample shows some 340,000 clones, just over 85% of them seen only once. With 4 bases removed from V and 3 bases from J, the gap between germline ends came to 18 bases. The CDR3 consists of 16 residues. Germline assignment: CDR1 MNHEY and CDR2 SVGAGI. On this clone itself: Its cognate antigen is unknown.

As for treatment: roughly 19 received Ad26.COV2.S at low or high dose, single or two shots; roughly five received placebo; per-sample allocation not given. Material that was analyzed had been drawn on day 63 after the first vaccine or placebo injection. The chain is built from TRBV6-5 and TRBJ1-2, with D possibly matching TRBD1 (5 bases). The sample here was peripheral blood, taken in a trial of Ad26.COV2.S vaccine versus placebo. This TCR derives from a person aged 18-65 years who received the Ad26.COV2.S COVID-19 vaccine or a placebo. The CDR3 region is CASSSPGGVNDYGYTF. In nucleotides, the CDR3 is TGTGCCAGCAGTTCGCCCGGGGGGGTTAATGACTATGGCTACACCTTC.